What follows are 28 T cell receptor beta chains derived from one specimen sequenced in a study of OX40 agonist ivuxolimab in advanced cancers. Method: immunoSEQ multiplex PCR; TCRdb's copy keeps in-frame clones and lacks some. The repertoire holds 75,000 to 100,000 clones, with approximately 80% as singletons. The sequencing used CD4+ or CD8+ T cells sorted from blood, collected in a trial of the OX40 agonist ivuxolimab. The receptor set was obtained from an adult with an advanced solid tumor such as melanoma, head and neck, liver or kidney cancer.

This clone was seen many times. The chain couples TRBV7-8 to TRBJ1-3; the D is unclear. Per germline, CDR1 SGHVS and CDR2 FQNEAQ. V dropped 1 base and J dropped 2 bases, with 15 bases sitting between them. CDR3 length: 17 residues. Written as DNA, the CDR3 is TGTGCCAGCAGCTTAGGGAGAATTCTGTCCCCTGGAAACACCATATATTTT. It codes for CASSLGRILSPGNTIYF.

The CDR3 spells CASLDRGKGHEQYF. DNA of the CDR3: TGTGCCAGCTTAGACAGGGGTAAGGGCCACGAGCAGTACTTC. The J gene is TRBJ2-5, the V gene TRBV6-6; 8 nucleotides agree with TRBD1. The better agreement between TRBJ2-7 and the DNA end casts doubt on the J call. The CDR3 runs 14 residues. CDR1 MNHNY and CDR2 SVGAGI come from the germline V gene (reference sequence).

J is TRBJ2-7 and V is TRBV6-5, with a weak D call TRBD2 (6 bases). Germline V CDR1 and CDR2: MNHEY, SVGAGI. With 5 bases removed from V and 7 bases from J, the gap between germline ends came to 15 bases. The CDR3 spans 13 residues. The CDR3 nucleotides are TGTGCCAGCAGTCCGGGGACTGCTTGGGAGCAGTACTTC. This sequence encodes CASSPGTAWEQYF.

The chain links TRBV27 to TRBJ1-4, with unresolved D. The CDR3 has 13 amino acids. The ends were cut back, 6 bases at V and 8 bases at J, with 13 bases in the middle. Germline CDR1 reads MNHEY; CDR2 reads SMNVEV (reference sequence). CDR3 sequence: CASSRGPREKLFF. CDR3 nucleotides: TGTGCCAGCAGCCGCGGGCCTCGGGAAAAACTGTTTTTT.

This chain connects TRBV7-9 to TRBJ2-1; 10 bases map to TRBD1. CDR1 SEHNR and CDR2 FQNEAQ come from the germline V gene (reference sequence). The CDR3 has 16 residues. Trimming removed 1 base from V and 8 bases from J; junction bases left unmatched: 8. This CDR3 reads CASSLGQGAREDEQFF. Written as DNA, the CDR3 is TGTGCCAGCAGCTTAGGACAGGGGGCGAGGGAGGATGAGCAGTTCTTC.

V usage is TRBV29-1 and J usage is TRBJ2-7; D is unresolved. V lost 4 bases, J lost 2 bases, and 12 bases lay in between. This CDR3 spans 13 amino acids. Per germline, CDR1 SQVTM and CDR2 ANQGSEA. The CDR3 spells CSVALVETYEQYF. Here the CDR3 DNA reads TGCAGCGTTGCTTTGGTGGAAACCTACGAGCAGTACTTC.

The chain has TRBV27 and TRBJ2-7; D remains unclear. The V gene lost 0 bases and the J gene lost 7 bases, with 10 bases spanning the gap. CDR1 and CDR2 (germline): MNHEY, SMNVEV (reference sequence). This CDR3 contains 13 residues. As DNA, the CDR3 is TGTGCCAGCAGTTTATCGTACGGGCGGGAGCAGTACTTC. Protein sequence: CASSLSYGREQYF.

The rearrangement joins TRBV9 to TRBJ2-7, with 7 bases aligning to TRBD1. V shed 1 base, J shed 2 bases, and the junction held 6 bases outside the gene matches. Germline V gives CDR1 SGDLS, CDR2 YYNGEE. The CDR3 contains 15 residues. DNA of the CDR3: TGTGCCAGCAGCGTAAGTACAGGGGATACCTACGAGCAGTACTTC. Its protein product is CASSVSTGDTYEQYF. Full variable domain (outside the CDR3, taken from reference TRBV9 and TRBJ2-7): DSGVTQTPKHLITATGQRVTLRCSPRSGDLSVYWYQQSLDQGLQFLIQYYNGEERAKGNILERFSAQQFPDLHSELNLSSLELGDSALYFCASSVSTGDTYEQYFGPGTRLTVT.

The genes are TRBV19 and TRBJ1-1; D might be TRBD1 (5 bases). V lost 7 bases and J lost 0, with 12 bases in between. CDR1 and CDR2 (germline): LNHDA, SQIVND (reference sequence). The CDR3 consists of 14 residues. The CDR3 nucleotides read TGTGCCAGTACCATCCGGACAATGAACACTGAAGCTTTCTTT. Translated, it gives CASTIRTMNTEAFF.

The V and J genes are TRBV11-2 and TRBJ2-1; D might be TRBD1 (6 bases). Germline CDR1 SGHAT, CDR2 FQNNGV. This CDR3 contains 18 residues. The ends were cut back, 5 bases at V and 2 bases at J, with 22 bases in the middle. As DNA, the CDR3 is TGTGCCAGCAGCCACGGACGGACCGGGACAACCACCTACAATGAGCAGTTCTTC. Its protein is CASSHGRTGTTTYNEQFF.

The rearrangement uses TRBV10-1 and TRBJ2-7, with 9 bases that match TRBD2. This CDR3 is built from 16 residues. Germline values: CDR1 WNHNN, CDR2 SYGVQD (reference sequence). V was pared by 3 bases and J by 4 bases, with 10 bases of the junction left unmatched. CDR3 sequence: CASSDLVSGSPYEQYF. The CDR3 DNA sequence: TGCGCCAGCAGTGACTTGGTTAGCGGGAGTCCGTACGAGCAGTACTTC.

The CDR3 DNA reads as TGTGCCAGTAGTGCCGGGACTAGCGGCTCCTACAATGAGCAGTTCTTC. As protein: CASSAGTSGSYNEQFF. The rearrangement uses TRBV19 and TRBJ2-1; 11 bases fit TRBD2. CDR1 and CDR2 from the germline V gene are LNHDA and SQIVND (reference sequence). The CDR3 is 16 amino acids. V dropped 5 bases and J dropped 0; count of bases not matched to a gene: 3.

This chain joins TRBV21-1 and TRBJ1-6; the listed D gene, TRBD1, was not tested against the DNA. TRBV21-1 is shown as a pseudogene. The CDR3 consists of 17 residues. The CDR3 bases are TGTGCCAGCAGCAAAAAGTTCCCCGACAGGGGCAATTCACCCCTCCACTTT. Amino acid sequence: CASSKKFPDRGNSPLHF.

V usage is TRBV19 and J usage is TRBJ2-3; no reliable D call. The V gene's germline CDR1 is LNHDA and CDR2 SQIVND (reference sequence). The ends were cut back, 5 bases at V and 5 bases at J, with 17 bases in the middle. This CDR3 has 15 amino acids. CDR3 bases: TGTGCCAGTAGTGCTACTGTGTTGTGGTTAGATACGCAGTATTTT. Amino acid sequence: CASSATVLWLDTQYF.

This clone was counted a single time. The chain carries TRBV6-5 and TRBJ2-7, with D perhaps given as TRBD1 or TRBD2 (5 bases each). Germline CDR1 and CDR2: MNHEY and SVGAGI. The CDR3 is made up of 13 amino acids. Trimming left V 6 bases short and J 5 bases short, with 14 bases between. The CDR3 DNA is TGTGCCAGCAGCCTGGGGGTCAGGGACGAGCAGTACTTC. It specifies CASSLGVRDEQYF.

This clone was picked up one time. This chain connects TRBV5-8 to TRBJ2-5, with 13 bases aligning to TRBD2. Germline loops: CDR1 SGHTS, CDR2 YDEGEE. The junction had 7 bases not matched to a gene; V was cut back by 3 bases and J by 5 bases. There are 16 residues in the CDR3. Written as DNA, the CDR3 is TGTGCCAGCAGCTCCACGCGGACTAGCGGGAGCGAGACCCAGTACTTC. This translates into CASSSTRTSGSETQYF.

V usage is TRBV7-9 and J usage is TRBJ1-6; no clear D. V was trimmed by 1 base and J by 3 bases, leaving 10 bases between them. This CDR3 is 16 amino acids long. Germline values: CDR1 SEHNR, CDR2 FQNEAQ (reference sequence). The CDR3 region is CASSLEGPFYNSPLHF. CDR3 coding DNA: TGTGCCAGCAGCTTAGAAGGACCGTTCTATAATTCACCCCTCCACTTT.

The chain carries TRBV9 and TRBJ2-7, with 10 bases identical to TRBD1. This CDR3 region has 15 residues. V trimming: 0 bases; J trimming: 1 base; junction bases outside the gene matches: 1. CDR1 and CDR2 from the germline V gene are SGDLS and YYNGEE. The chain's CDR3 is CASSVGQGASYEQYF. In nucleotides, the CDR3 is TGTGCCAGCAGCGTAGGACAGGGGGCATCCTACGAGCAGTACTTC.

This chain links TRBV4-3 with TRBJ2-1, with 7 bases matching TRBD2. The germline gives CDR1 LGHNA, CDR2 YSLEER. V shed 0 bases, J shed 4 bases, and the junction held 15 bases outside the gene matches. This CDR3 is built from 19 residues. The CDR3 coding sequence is TGCGCCAGCAGCCAAGAGGTAGCAGCGGGGAAGGTTCAGTACAATGAGCAGTTCTTC. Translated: CASSQEVAAGKVQYNEQFF.

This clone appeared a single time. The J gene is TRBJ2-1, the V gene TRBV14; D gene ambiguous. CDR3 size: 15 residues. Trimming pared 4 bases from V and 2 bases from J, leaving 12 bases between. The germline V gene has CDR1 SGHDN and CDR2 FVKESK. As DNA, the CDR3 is TGTGCCAGCAGCCGAGTGGTCGTGGCCTACAATGAGCAGTTCTTC. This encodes CASSRVVVAYNEQFF.

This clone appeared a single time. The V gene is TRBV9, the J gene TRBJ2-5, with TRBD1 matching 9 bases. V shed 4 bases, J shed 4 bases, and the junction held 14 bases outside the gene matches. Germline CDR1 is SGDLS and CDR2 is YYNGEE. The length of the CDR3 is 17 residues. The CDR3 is CASSPSSPGQGRETQYF. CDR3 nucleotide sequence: TGTGCCAGCAGCCCCTCCTCCCCGGGACAGGGCAGAGAGACCCAGTACTTC.

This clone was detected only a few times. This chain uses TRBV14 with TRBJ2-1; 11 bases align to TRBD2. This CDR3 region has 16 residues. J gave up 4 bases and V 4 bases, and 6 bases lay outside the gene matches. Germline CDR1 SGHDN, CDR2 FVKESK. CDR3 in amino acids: CASSLTGTSGYNEQFF. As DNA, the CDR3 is TGTGCCAGCAGCCTGACCGGGACTAGCGGTTACAATGAGCAGTTCTTC.

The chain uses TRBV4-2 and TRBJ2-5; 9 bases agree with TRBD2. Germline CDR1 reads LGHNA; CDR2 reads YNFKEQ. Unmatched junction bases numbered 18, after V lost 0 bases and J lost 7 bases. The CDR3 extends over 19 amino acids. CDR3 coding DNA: TGTGCCAGCAGCCAAGATTCGGCGGGAGGGCTCTTAAACAGGGGGACCCAGTACTTC. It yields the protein CASSQDSAGGLLNRGTQYF.

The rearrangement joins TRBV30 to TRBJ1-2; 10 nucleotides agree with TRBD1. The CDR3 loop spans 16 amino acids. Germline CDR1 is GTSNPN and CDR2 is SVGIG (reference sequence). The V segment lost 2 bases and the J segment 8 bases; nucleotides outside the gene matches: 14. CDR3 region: CAWSLGGTGDSRGYTF. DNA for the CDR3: TGTGCCTGGAGTTTGGGCGGGACAGGGGATTCGAGAGGCTACACCTTC.

The CDR3 DNA sequence: TGCGCCAGCAGCCCACAGGTCGGGACGGGGGCCACTGAAGCTTTCTTT. Residues: CASSPQVGTGATEAFF. The chain recombines TRBV4-3 with TRBJ1-1; a possible D gene is TRBD1 (6 bases). V lost 4 bases and J 4 bases, leaving 19 bases between the germline ends. Per the germline V gene, CDR1 is LGHNA and CDR2 is YSLEER. The CDR3 contains 16 residues.

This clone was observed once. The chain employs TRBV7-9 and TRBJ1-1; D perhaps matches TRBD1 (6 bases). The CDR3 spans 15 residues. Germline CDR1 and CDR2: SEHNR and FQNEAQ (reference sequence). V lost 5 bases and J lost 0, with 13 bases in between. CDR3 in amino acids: CASSPRGDMNTEAFF. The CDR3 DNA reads TGTGCCAGCAGCCCCCGGGGGGACATGAACACTGAAGCTTTCTTT.

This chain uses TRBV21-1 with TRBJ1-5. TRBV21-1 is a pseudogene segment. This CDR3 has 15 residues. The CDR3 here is CASSKPRREDQPQHF. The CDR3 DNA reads TGTGCCAGCAGCAAACCCCGACGGGAAGATCAGCCCCAGCATTTT.

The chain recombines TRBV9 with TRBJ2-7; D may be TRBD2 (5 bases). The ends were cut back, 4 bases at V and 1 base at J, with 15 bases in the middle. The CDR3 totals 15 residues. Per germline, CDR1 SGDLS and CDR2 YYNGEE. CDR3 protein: CASSLGDYGSYEQYF. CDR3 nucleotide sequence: TGTGCCAGCAGCCTCGGAGACTACGGGTCCTACGAGCAGTACTTC.